These 23 T cell receptor beta chains share one sample of origin, sequenced in a study of blood T cell repertoires in COVID-19 (dated by TCRdb to 2020 to 2021). Preparation of the library involved the immunoSEQ multiplex PCR assay. The immuneACCESS repertoire file appears here via TCRdb, limited to in-frame rearrangements. These files lack a portion of the clones; in checked studies, under half of the deficit traces to unresolved V genes, and the cause of the others is not known. This sample has 200,000 to 300,000 clones in its table, and about 91% of those were observed once. 2% to 2.5% of the sample is in the top ten clones. What was sequenced was PBMCs or T cells enriched from blood (not recorded which). The receptor source for this set is a woman in her thirties or forties with acute COVID-19.

The rearrangement joins TRBV6-5 to TRBJ1-6, with unresolved D. Trimming stripped 5 bases from V and 4 bases from J, with 6 bases between. CDR1 and CDR2 from the germline V gene are MNHEY and SVGAGI. The CDR3 runs 13 residues. This CDR3 reads CASSRDYNSPLHF. The CDR3 nucleotides read TGTGCCAGCAGTCGGGATTATAATTCACCCCTCCACTTT.

This clone appeared a few times. The rearrangement uses TRBV6-5 and TRBJ1-5; 8 bases map to TRBD1. The germline V gene has CDR1 MNHEY and CDR2 SVGAGI. The V and J ends lost 5 bases and 1 base, in that order; junction bases with no gene match: 1. CDR3 length equals 14 residues. The CDR3 DNA follows: TGTGCCAGCAGTCGGGACAGGAGCAATCAGCCCCAGCATTTT. It codes for CASSRDRSNQPQHF.

This clone was found once. The gene calls are TRBV11-2 and TRBJ2-6; D is ambiguous. V dropped 5 bases and J dropped 0 bases, with 11 bases sitting between them. Germline V gene lookup returns CDR1 SGHAT and CDR2 FQNNGV. The CDR3 runs to 16 residues. CDR3 bases: TGTGCCAGCAGCCCCCTTGGCGGCTCTGGGGCCAACGTCCTGACTTTC. Its translation is CASSPLGGSGANVLTF.

This clone was seen just once. The V gene is TRBV18, the J gene TRBJ2-5; 7 bases agree with TRBD1. Germline CDR1 is KGHSH and CDR2 is LQKENI. This CDR3 contains 13 residues. J lost 2 bases, V lost 3 bases, and 0 bases had no gene match. DNA for the CDR3: TGTGCCAGCTCACCGGACAGGCAAGAGACCCAGTACTTC. Protein: CASSPDRQETQYF.

This sequence joins TRBV24-1 and TRBJ2-6, with D possibly being TRBD1 (5 bases). Germline loops: CDR1 KGHDR, CDR2 SFDVKD. The CDR3 runs to 17 residues. Trimming stripped 4 bases from V and 0 bases from J, with 12 bases between. The CDR3 is CATSDHGQISGANVLTF. The CDR3 DNA reads TGTGCCACCAGTGACCACGGACAAATCTCTGGGGCCAACGTCCTGACTTTC.

DNA for the CDR3: TGTGCCAGTAGCGGAAGGACAGGGGGTTACACTGAAGCTTTCTTT. Amino acids: CASSGRTGGYTEAFF. This chain connects TRBV19 to TRBJ1-1; 10 nucleotides align to TRBD1. This CDR3 has 15 residues. Germline V gives CDR1 LNHDA, CDR2 SQIVND (reference sequence). With V trimmed by 6 bases and J by 3 bases, 7 bases remained unmatched.

V is TRBV11-2 and J is TRBJ2-4; 12 bases align to TRBD2. Germline-derived CDR1 and CDR2 are SGHAT and FQNNGV. The V and J ends lost 5 bases and 3 bases, in that order; junction bases with no gene match: 5. The CDR3 consists of 16 residues. As DNA, the CDR3 is TGTGCCAGCAGCCCGCGACTAGCGGGAGACAAAAACATTCAGTACTTC. Amino acid sequence: CASSPRLAGDKNIQYF.

The chain is built from TRBV21-1 and TRBJ2-7; the D segment call TRBD2 is taken from the table without a DNA check. TRBV21-1 is marked as a pseudogene. CDR3 size: 19 residues. The DNA of the CDR3 is TGTGCCAGCAGCCCCATGGGCGGGAGGGCCGAATATCTTCCCTACGAGCAGTACGTC. Its protein is CASSPMGGRAEYLPYEQYV.

The chain carries TRBV19 and TRBJ2-1; TRBD2 agrees at 12 bases. This CDR3 has 16 amino acids. Germline V gene lookup returns CDR1 LNHDA and CDR2 SQIVND (reference sequence). V was pared by 6 bases and J by 2 bases, with 5 bases of the junction left unmatched. Written as DNA, the CDR3 is TGTGCCAGTAGGTCTAGCGGGGGGGCGGCCTACAATGAGCAGTTCTTC. This codes for CASRSSGGAAYNEQFF.

The gene calls are TRBV5-1 and TRBJ2-7, with D possibly being TRBD2 (6 bases). Trimming stripped 2 bases from V and 6 bases from J, with 21 bases between. Germline V gives CDR1 SGHRS, CDR2 YFSETQ. This CDR3 region has 16 residues. Here the CDR3 reads CASSFRGRTAGLEQYF. CDR3 coding DNA: TGCGCCAGCAGCTTTAGGGGCAGGACCGCGGGGCTCGAGCAGTACTTC.

In this sample, this clone turned up a few times. This chain uses TRBV5-5 with TRBJ1-3; TRBD1 is a possible D gene (6 bases). In germline, CDR1 is SGHKS, CDR2 YYEKEE (reference sequence). Trimming pared 4 bases from V and 1 base from J, leaving 18 bases between. The CDR3 covers 17 residues. CDR3 residues: CASSPGAGATSGNTIYF. The CDR3 DNA reads as TGTGCCAGCAGCCCCGGGGCAGGGGCAACTTCTGGAAACACCATATATTTT.

The gene calls are TRBV7-9 and TRBJ2-5, with 10 bases aligning to TRBD1. The CDR3 is 15 residues long. Germline assignment: CDR1 SEHNR and CDR2 FQNEAQ (reference sequence). J was trimmed by 5 bases and V by 4 bases; bases with no gene match: 7. The CDR3 loop is CASSSRQGASETQYF. The CDR3 DNA follows: TGTGCCAGCAGCTCTCGACAGGGGGCTTCGGAGACCCAGTACTTC.

The rearrangement links TRBV2 to TRBJ2-1, with 7 bases aligning to TRBD2. CDR3 length: 15 residues. V lost 1 base to trimming and J lost 7 bases; unmatched junction nucleotides: 7. Per the germline V gene, CDR1 is SNHLY and CDR2 is FYNNEI. The CDR3 sequence: CASSEERLAGNEQFF. The DNA of the CDR3 is TGTGCCAGCAGTGAAGAACGACTAGCAGGGAATGAGCAGTTCTTC.

There are a few counts of this clone. The rearrangement joins TRBV29-1 to TRBJ1-2; 8 nucleotides match TRBD1. The germline V gene has CDR1 SQVTM and CDR2 ANQGSEA. Unmatched junction bases numbered 7, after V lost 7 bases and J lost 3 bases. The CDR3 is 13 amino acids. The CDR3: CSGSGGEDYGYTF. CDR3 bases: TGCAGCGGATCAGGGGGCGAAGACTATGGCTACACCTTC.

The chain uses TRBV19 and TRBJ1-5; D is perhaps TRBD1 (6 bases). The germline CDR1 and CDR2 sequences are LNHDA and SQIVND (reference sequence). This CDR3 contains 16 residues. Trimming stripped 4 bases from V and 7 bases from J, with 20 bases between. CDR3 loop: CASSNLLQGRRQPQHF. DNA of the CDR3: TGTGCCAGTAGTAACCTTTTGCAGGGGCGTAGGCAGCCCCAGCATTTT.

The CDR3 bases are TGCGCCACCAGGGGGGGTAAATACAATGAGCAGTTCTTC. Residues: CATRGGKYNEQFF. The V call is TRBV23-1, the J call TRBJ2-1; D could derive from TRBD1 or TRBD2 (7 bases each). TRBV23-1 carries the ORF label, with uncertain function. Trimming left V 10 bases short and J 4 bases short, with 14 bases between. The CDR3 runs 13 residues.

V and J are TRBV5-8 and TRBJ2-4, with D unresolved. Germline V lookup: CDR1 SGHTS, CDR2 YDEGEE. The CDR3 is 11 amino acids. The ends were cut back, 3 bases at V and 15 bases at J, with 13 bases in the middle. The CDR3 is CASSSASPPYF. CDR3 DNA: TGTGCCAGCAGCTCCGCAAGCCCCCCGTACTTC.

This chain joins TRBV2 and TRBJ1-2; 7 bases fit TRBD1. The CDR3 loop spans 16 amino acids. Per the germline V gene, CDR1 is SNHLY and CDR2 is FYNNEI. Trimming took 3 bases from V and 1 from J; bases not matched to a gene: 8. Here the CDR3 DNA reads TGTGCCAGCAGTGATAGTCCTTCAGGGGGTAACTATGGCTACACCTTC. Its protein is CASSDSPSGGNYGYTF.

This chain links TRBV7-9 with TRBJ2-1; a possible D gene is TRBD2 (5 bases). The germline V and J ends were trimmed by 1 base and 4 bases, with 11 bases remaining between them. From germline, CDR1 is SEHNR and CDR2 FQNEAQ (reference sequence). The CDR3 runs 15 residues. The CDR3 loop is CASSLGASRYNEQFF. Written as DNA, the CDR3 is TGTGCCAGCAGCTTAGGGGCTAGCCGGTACAATGAGCAGTTCTTC. The full variable domain, rest sourced from reference TRBV7-9 and TRBJ2-1, is DTGVSQNPRHKITKRGQNVTFRCDPISEHNRLYWYRQTLGQGPEFLTYFQNEAQLEKSRLLSDRFSAERPKGSFSTLEIQRTEQGDSAMYLCASSLGASRYNEQFFGPGTRLTVL.

The gene calls are TRBV5-1 and TRBJ1-1; 9 bases agree with TRBD1. CDR1 and CDR2 (germline): SGHRS, YFSETQ. V was pared by 4 bases and J by 5 bases, with 6 bases of the junction left unmatched. There are 14 residues in the CDR3. CDR3 coding DNA: TGCGCCAGCAGCATACCGGGACAGGGAACTGAAGCTTTCTTT. Encoded protein: CASSIPGQGTEAFF.

V and J are TRBV14 and TRBJ2-1; TRBD2 is a possible D gene (6 bases). V was pared by 3 bases and J by 3 bases, with 12 bases between. Germline CDR1 reads SGHDN; CDR2 reads FVKESK. This CDR3 spans 15 amino acids. The CDR3 DNA follows: TGTGCCAGCAGCCAGGTTAGCGGTGACTACAATGAGCAGTTCTTC. The encoded protein is CASSQVSGDYNEQFF.

The CDR3 sequence: CASSLEGVLNTEAFF. The CDR3 DNA reads as TGTGCCAGCTCGCTCGAAGGGGTCCTGAACACTGAAGCTTTCTTT. The chain links TRBV18 to TRBJ1-1; D is possibly TRBD1 (5 bases). The CDR3 is 15 residues long. The germline gives CDR1 KGHSH, CDR2 LQKENI. Trimming pared 6 bases from V and 0 bases from J, leaving 14 bases between.

The chain is built from TRBV19 and TRBJ2-6; maybe TRBD1 (6 bases). The CDR3 totals 16 residues. V was cut by 5 bases and J by 2 bases, with 13 bases left in between. CDR1 and CDR2 (germline): LNHDA, SQIVND (reference sequence). In nucleotides, the CDR3 is TGTGCCAGTAGTGCAGGGGCCAAGGCTGGGGCCAACGTCCTGACTTTC. It specifies CASSAGAKAGANVLTF.